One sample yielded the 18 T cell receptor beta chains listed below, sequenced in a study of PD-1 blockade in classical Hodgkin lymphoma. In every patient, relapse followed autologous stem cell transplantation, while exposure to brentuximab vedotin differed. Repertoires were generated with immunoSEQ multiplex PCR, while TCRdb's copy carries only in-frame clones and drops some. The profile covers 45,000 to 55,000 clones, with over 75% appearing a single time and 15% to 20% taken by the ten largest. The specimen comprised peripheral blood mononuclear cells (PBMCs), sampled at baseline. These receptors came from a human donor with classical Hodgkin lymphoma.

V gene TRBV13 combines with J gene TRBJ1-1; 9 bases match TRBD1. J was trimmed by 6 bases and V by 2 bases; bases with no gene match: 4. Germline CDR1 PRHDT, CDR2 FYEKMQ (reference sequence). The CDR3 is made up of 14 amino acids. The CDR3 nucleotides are TGTGCCAGCAGCTTACAGACAGGGGGGGCTGAAGCTTTCTTT. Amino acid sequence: CASSLQTGGAEAFF.

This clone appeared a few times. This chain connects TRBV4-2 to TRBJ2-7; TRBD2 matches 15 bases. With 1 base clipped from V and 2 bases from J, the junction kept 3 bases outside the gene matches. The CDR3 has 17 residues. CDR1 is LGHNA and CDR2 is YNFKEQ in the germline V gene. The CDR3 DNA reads TGTGCCAGCAGCCAAGTAGGACTAGCGGGAGGGCCCTACGAGCAGTACTTC. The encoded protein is CASSQVGLAGGPYEQYF.

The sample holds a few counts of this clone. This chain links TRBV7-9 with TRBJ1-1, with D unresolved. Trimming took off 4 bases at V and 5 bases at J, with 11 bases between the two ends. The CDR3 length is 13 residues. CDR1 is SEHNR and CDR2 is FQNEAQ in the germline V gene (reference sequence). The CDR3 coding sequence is TGTGCCAGCAGCTACACTTTGGGGACTGAAGCTTTCTTT. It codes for CASSYTLGTEAFF. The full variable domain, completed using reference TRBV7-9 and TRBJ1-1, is DTGVSQNPRHKITKRGQNVTFRCDPISEHNRLYWYRQTLGQGPEFLTYFQNEAQLEKSRLLSDRFSAERPKGSFSTLEIQRTEQGDSAMYLCASSYTLGTEAFFGQGTRLTVV.

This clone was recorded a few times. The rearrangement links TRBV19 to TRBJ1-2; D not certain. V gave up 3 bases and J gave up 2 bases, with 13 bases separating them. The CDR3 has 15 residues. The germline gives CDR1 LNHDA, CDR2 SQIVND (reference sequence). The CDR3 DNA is TGTGCCAGTAGTATGGGGTCGTATTCAAACTATGGCTACACCTTC. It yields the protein CASSMGSYSNYGYTF.

The CDR3 sequence: CAISETRVYSNQPQHF. The CDR3 bases are TGTGCCATCAGTGAGACCCGAGTGTATAGCAATCAGCCCCAGCATTTT. The rearrangement joins TRBV10-3 to TRBJ1-5, with D uncertain. Per the germline V gene, CDR1 is ENHRY and CDR2 is SYGVKD. The V end was cut by 2 bases, the J end by 0 bases, with 11 bases between. The CDR3 has 16 residues.

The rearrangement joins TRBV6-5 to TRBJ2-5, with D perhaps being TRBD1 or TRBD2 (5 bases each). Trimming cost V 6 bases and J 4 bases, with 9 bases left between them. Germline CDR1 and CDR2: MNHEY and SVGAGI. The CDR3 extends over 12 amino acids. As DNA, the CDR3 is TGTGCCAGCAGGACAGAGGGAGAGACCCAGTACTTC. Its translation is CASRTEGETQYF.

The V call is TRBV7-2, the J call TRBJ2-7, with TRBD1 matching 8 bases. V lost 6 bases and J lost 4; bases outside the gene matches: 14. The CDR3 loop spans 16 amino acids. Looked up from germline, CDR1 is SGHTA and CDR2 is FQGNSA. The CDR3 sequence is CASRKQGGGPSYEQYF. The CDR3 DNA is TGTGCCAGCAGGAAACAGGGGGGCGGGCCAAGTTACGAGCAGTACTTC. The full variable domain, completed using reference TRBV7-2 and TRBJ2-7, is GAGVSQSPSNKVTEKGKDVELRCDPISGHTALYWYRQSLGQGLEFLIYFQGNSAPDKSGLPSDRFSAERTGGSVSTLTIQRTQQEDSAVYLCASRKQGGGPSYEQYFGPGTRLTVT.

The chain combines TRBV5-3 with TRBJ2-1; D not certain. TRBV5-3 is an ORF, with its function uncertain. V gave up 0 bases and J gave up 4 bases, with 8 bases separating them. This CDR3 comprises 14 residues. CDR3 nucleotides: TGTGCCAGAAGCTTGGAGTCGACATACAATGAGCAGTTCTTC. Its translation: CARSLESTYNEQFF.

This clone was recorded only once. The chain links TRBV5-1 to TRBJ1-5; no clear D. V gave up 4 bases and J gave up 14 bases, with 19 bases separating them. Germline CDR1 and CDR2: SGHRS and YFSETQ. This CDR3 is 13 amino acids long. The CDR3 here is CASSLGLGSPEHF. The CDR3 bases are TGCGCCAGCAGCCTGGGCCTCGGGTCTCCGGAGCATTTT.

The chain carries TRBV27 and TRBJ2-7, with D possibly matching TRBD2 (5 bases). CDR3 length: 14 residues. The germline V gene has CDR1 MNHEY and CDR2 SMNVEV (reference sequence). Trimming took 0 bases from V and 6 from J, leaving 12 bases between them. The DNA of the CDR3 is TGTGCCAGCAGTTTATCGCTGGGCCGGGGCGAGCAGTACGTC. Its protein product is CASSLSLGRGEQYV.

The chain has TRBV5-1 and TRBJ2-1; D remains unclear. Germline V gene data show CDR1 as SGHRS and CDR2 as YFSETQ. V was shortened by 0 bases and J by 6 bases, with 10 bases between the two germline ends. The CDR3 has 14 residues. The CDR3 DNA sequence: TGCGCCAGCAGCTTGGCTAGTGTCCTCAATGAGCAGTTCTTC. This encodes CASSLASVLNEQFF.

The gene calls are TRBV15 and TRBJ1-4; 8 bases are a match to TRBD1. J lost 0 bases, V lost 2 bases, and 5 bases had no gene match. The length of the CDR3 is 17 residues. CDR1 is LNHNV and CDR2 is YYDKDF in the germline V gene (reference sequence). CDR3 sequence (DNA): TGTGCCACCAGCAGACGACAGGGGAGATCAACTAATGAAAAACTGTTTTTT. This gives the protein CATSRRQGRSTNEKLFF.

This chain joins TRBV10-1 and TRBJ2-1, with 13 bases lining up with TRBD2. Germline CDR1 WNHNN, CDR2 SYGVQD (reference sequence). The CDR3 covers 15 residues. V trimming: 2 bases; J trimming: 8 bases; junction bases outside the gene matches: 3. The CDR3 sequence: CASSETSGRADEQFF. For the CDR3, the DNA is TGCGCCAGCAGTGAGACTAGCGGGAGGGCAGATGAGCAGTTCTTC.

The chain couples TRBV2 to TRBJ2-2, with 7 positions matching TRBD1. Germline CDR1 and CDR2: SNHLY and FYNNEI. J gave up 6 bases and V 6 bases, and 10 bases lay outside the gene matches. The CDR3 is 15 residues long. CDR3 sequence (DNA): TGTGCCAGCAGAACTCAGGGGGTGGGCGCCGGGGAGCTGTTTTTT. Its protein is CASRTQGVGAGELFF.

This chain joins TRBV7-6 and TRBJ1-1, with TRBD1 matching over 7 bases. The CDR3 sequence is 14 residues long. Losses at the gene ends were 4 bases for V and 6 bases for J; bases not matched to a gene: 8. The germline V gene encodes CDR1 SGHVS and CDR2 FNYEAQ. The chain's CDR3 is CASSSLTGNAEAFF. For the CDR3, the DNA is TGTGCCAGCAGCTCCTTGACAGGGAATGCTGAAGCTTTCTTT.

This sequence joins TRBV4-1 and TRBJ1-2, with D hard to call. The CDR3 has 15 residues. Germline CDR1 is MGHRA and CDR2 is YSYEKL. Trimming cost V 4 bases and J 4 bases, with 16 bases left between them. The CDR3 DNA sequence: TGCGCCAGCAGCCCGAGGGAACGGCTGGTCTATGGCTACACCTTC. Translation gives CASSPRERLVYGYTF.

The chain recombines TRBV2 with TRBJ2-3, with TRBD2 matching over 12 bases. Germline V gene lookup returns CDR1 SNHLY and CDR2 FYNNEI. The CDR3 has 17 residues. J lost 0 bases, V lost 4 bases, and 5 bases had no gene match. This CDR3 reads CASSVLAGGPSTDTQYF. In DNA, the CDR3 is TGTGCCAGCAGTGTACTAGCGGGAGGACCTAGCACAGATACGCAGTATTTT.

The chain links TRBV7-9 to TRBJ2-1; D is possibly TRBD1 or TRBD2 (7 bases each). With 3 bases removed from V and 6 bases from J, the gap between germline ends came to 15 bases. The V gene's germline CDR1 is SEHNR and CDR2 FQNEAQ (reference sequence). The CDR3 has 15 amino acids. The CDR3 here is CASSFLQGGSNEQFF. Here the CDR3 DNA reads TGTGCCAGCAGCTTTTTGCAGGGGGGGTCCAATGAGCAGTTCTTC.